The next 14 T cell receptor beta chains were all read from a single sample in a study of blood T cell repertoires in COVID-19 (dated by TCRdb to between 2020 and 2021). The protocol used for the library was the immunoSEQ multiplex PCR assay. What TCRdb holds here is the immuneACCESS table cut down to in-frame rearrangements. Part of the clones is not present; checked against another copy, under half of the missing clones reflect an unresolved V gene, and the others are unexplained. Here the sample has around 260,000 clones; roughly 85% occur a single time. Under 5.5% of the sample is in the top ten clones. The sequenced sample consisted of peripheral blood. These receptor sequences come from a man aged 55 to 70 who had recovered from COVID-19.

The gene calls are TRBV6-6 and TRBJ2-7; 10 bases fit TRBD2. This CDR3 comprises 15 residues. With 3 bases clipped from V and 5 bases from J, the junction kept 7 bases outside the gene matches. Germline V gene data show CDR1 as MNHNY and CDR2 as SVGAGI (reference sequence). The CDR3 nucleotides are TGTGCCAGCAGTTATACGTCTAGCGGGGGCGACGAGCAGTACTTC. Translating gives CASSYTSSGGDEQYF.

V gene TRBV6-5 combines with J gene TRBJ2-3, with D possibly TRBD2 on 6 matching bases. Trimming shortened V by 8 bases and J by 2 bases, and 11 bases separated the two germline ends. CDR1 is MNHEY and CDR2 is SVGAGI in the germline V gene. The CDR3 is 13 residues long. As DNA, the CDR3 is TGTGCCAGCCGGGACTCTCACACAGATACGCAGTATTTT. Its translation: CASRDSHTDTQYF.

The chain links TRBV4-1 to TRBJ1-1, with TRBD1 identical over 7 bases. Germline CDR1 and CDR2: MGHRA and YSYEKL. CDR3 length: 17 amino acids. V lost 1 base, J lost 0 bases, and 8 bases stayed unmatched. DNA of the CDR3: TGCGCCAGCAGCCAAGGGGGTGCAGGGGGAATGAACACTGAAGCTTTCTTT. This encodes CASSQGGAGGMNTEAFF.

This clone came up once. The rearrangement uses TRBV19 and TRBJ1-2; maybe TRBD1 (6 bases). V shed 6 bases and J shed 7 bases, with 18 bases lying between them. The length of the CDR3 is 14 residues. CDR1 is LNHDA and CDR2 is SQIVND in the germline V gene (reference sequence). DNA for the CDR3: TGTGCCAGTAGGACCGGGGGGGGCGACCGTGGCTACACCTTC. As protein: CASRTGGGDRGYTF.

The chain recombines TRBV24-1 with TRBJ2-3, with D perhaps matching TRBD2 (5 bases). The CDR3 runs to 14 residues. The V end was cut by 5 bases, the J end by 4 bases, with 12 bases between. Germline V lookup: CDR1 KGHDR, CDR2 SFDVKD. The CDR3, as DNA: TGTGCCACCAGTGTTGGCTTCGGGGCAGATACGCAGTATTTT. Its protein product is CATSVGFGADTQYF.

As DNA, the CDR3 is TGTGCCAGCTCACCAAATGGGGGCCCGGAGACCCAGTACTTC. It encodes CASSPNGGPETQYF. V usage is TRBV18 and J usage is TRBJ2-5, with D perhaps TRBD1 (6 bases). Germline V gene lookup returns CDR1 KGHSH and CDR2 LQKENI. The CDR3 has 14 residues. V lost 2 bases, J lost 5 bases, and 12 bases lay in between.

This clone has only a few counts. V usage is TRBV4-1 and J usage is TRBJ1-2; D is unclear. The CDR3 spans 15 residues. Trimming removed 2 bases from V and 5 bases from J, with 15 bases in between. CDR1 is MGHRA and CDR2 is YSYEKL in the germline V gene. The CDR3 here is CASSQNYPADYGYTF. CDR3 coding DNA: TGCGCCAGCAGCCAAAACTACCCGGCGGATTATGGCTACACCTTC.

The chain has TRBV19 and TRBJ2-1, with a weak D call TRBD1 (5 bases). CDR1 and CDR2 (germline): LNHDA, SQIVND (reference sequence). The V and J ends lost 5 bases and 6 bases respectively, with 8 bases between them. The CDR3 extends over 12 amino acids. The CDR3 nucleotides read TGTGCCAGTAGTCTCAGGGTCAATGAGCAGTTCTTC. The encoded protein is CASSLRVNEQFF.

The chain is built from TRBV6-5 and TRBJ1-3, with D uncertain. V lost 2 bases and J 2 bases, leaving 10 bases between the germline ends. This CDR3 has 15 residues. Germline V gene data show CDR1 as MNHEY and CDR2 as SVGAGI. This chain's CDR3 is CASSYVLGAGNTIYF. The CDR3 DNA reads TGTGCCAGCAGTTACGTTCTGGGCGCTGGAAACACCATATATTTT.

The V call is TRBV6-5, the J call TRBJ2-3; D is unclear. Trimming took 5 bases from V and 3 from J, leaving 3 bases between them. There are 11 residues in the CDR3. Germline V CDR1 and CDR2: MNHEY, SVGAGI. CDR3 coding DNA: TGTGCCAGCAGTCCAACAGATACGCAGTATTTT. Its protein product is CASSPTDTQYF.

The rearrangement joins TRBV11-2 to TRBJ1-3, with a weak D call TRBD1 (6 bases). Germline-derived CDR1 and CDR2 are SGHAT and FQNNGV. The CDR3 sequence is 13 residues long. Trimming removed 4 bases at V and 4 bases at J, with 8 bases between. CDR3 amino acids: CASSWGPGNTIYF. CDR3 DNA: TGTGCCAGCAGCTGGGGGCCAGGAAACACCATATATTTT.

The chain is built from TRBV30 and TRBJ2-1; 7 nucleotides agree with TRBD2. After removal of 0 bases from V and 6 bases from J, the junction contained 5 bases not matched to a gene. CDR3 length: 14 amino acids. Germline CDR1 and CDR2: GTSNPN and SVGIG (reference sequence). The CDR3 nucleotides are TGTGCCTGGAGTGTCGGAGCGGGGTTCAATGAGCAGTTCTTC. Its protein is CAWSVGAGFNEQFF. The full variable domain, in which reference TRBV30 and TRBJ2-1 provide the parts outside the CDR3, is SQTIHQWPATLVQPVGSPLSLECTVEGTSNPNLYWYRQAAGRGLQLLFYSVGIGQISSEVPQNLSASRPQDRQFILSSKKLLLSDSGFYLCAWSVGAGFNEQFFGPGTRLTVL.

The chain has TRBV14 and TRBJ1-4; D perhaps matches TRBD1 (6 bases). Trimming removed 4 bases from V and 7 bases from J, with 16 bases in between. The germline CDR1 and CDR2 sequences are SGHDN and FVKESK. The CDR3 loop spans 15 amino acids. The CDR3 protein is CASSPRGGSGEKLFF. The CDR3 region has the DNA TGTGCCAGCAGCCCCCGCGGGGGCTCGGGTGAAAAACTGTTTTTT.

In its sample, this clone was seen once. The chain links TRBV7-2 to TRBJ2-7; D uncertain. The ends were cut back, 1 base at V and 9 bases at J, with 10 bases in the middle. The V gene's germline CDR1 is SGHTA and CDR2 FQGNSA. The CDR3 has 12 amino acids. The CDR3 spells CASSLVEFAQYF. The CDR3 DNA reads TGTGCCAGCAGCTTAGTAGAGTTTGCGCAGTACTTC.